This T cell receptor beta chain was sequenced for a study of HIV-infected patients and healthy controls. Points from the study as a whole: Healthy control repertoires had roughly threefold more distinct CDR3s than untreated HIV+ repertoires, and higher Shannon diversity.

Reverse transcription used roughly 480 ng RNA and constant-region primers for alpha and beta. Alpha and beta chain libraries were made separately by chain-specific third strand synthesis with multiplexing indices. The cDNA received a 5' RACE adapter containing a random hexamer plus an SP2 sequencing primer site. Each molecule carried a 12-nucleotide identifier made of two joined random hexamers added before amplification. MiXCR was run by TCRdb on the 5' RACE reads, yielding one entry per CDR3 protein. The sample records 15,000 to 20,000 distinct CDR3 sequences, 8.5% being singletons. This clonotype was detected many times. Its antigen remains unknown. Roughly three months, about 14 weeks, into antiretroviral therapy, follow-up blood was collected. Whole blood was used without fractionation, so all unsorted peripheral T cells were included. An approximately 2.4 ml peripheral blood sample was taken for RNA.

The source was blood, collected during antiretroviral therapy. The TCR originated in an adult with HIV infection.

The DNA of the CDR3 is TGTGCCAGCAGCTCGGACACGGGGGGGGCTTTCTTT. This gives the protein CASSSDTGGAFF. V gene TRBV7-9 combines with J gene TRBJ1-1; D perhaps matches TRBD1 (5 bases). The V gene's germline CDR1 is SEHNR and CDR2 FQNEAQ (reference sequence). V lost 4 bases and J lost 11, with 14 bases in between. The CDR3 has 12 residues. Combining the CDR3 with reference TRBV7-9 and TRBJ1-1 gives the whole variable domain DTGVSQNPRHKITKRGQNVTFRCDPISEHNRLYWYRQTLGQGPEFLTYFQNEAQLEKSRLLSDRFSAERPKGSFSTLEIQRTEQGDSAMYLCASSSDTGGAFFGQGTRLTVV.